The rows below give T cell receptor beta chains drawn from one sample of a study of cytomegalovirus exposure and HLA in healthy donors. Profiled with immunoSEQ multiplex PCR; TCRdb holds only in-frame clones, not every one. The sample carries fewer than 200,000 clones, just under 90% recorded once. Material: PBMCs. The origin of the receptors is a young woman in good health and CMV-seropositive. Each CDR3 is given with its conserved first and last residue. D genes are given only for firm matches. For some rows the clone size is stated as once, few or many, or as a class when expanded; others skip it.

d_call: TRBD1
j_call: TRBJ1-4
v_call: TRBV10-3
clone_size: once
cdr3_nt: TGTGCCTCCAAAACCGGGACAGGGAATGAAAAACTGTTTTTT
cdr3_aa: CASKTGTGNEKLFF

d_call: TRBD1
j_call: TRBJ1-2
v_call: TRBV5-6
clone_size: -
cdr3_nt: TGTGCCAGCAGTTGGACAGGGGGAGGAAATGGCTACACCTTC
cdr3_aa: CASSWTGGGNGYTF

d_call: -
j_call: TRBJ2-2
v_call: TRBV19
clone_size: -
cdr3_nt: TGTGCCAGTAGTATAGCAGGACAGCTAGGCACCGGGGAGCTGTTTTTT
cdr3_aa: CASSIAGQLGTGELFF

d_call: -
j_call: TRBJ1-3
v_call: TRBV18
clone_size: -
cdr3_nt: TGTGCCAGCTCAGAACTCGCGACAGAAGGAAACACCATATATTTT
cdr3_aa: CASSELATEGNTIYF

d_call: TRBD1
j_call: TRBJ2-5
v_call: TRBV5-6
clone_size: -
cdr3_nt: TGTGCCAGCAGCCCCTGGGACAGACCCCAAGAGACCCAGTACTTC
cdr3_aa: CASSPWDRPQETQYF

d_call: TRBD1
j_call: TRBJ1-5
v_call: TRBV27
clone_size: -
cdr3_nt: TGTGCCAGCAGCCCTCGGACAGGGTCGATTCAGCCCCAGCATTTT
cdr3_aa: CASSPRTGSIQPQHF

d_call: -
j_call: TRBJ2-3
v_call: TRBV9
clone_size: -
cdr3_nt: TGTGCCAGCAGCCCAGTCGGACAGAGCACAGATACGCAGTATTTT
cdr3_aa: CASSPVGQSTDTQYF

d_call: -
j_call: TRBJ2-6
v_call: TRBV27
clone_size: -
cdr3_nt: TGTGCCAGCAGTACCTGGAGCTCTGGGGCCAACGTCCTGACTTTC
cdr3_aa: CASSTWSSGANVLTF

d_call: -
j_call: TRBJ2-5
v_call: TRBV13
clone_size: -
cdr3_nt: TGTGCCAGCAGGAGCGGACGGGCAGAAGAGACCCAGTACTTC
cdr3_aa: CASRSGRAEETQYF

d_call: TRBD1
j_call: TRBJ1-2
v_call: TRBV5-4
clone_size: -
cdr3_nt: TGTGCCAGCAGCCCCCGCACAGGACAGGACCCCTATGGCTACACCTTC
cdr3_aa: CASSPRTGQDPYGYTF

d_call: -
j_call: TRBJ2-1
v_call: TRBV7-2
clone_size: -
cdr3_nt: TGTGCCAGCAGCGAAAGCTATACTAGAGCCATATCCCACAATGAGCAGTTCTTC
cdr3_aa: CASSESYTRAISHNEQFF

d_call: TRBD2
j_call: TRBJ2-3
v_call: TRBV5-1
clone_size: -
cdr3_nt: TGCGCCAGCAGCTTCTTAGCGGGAGGGCCGTCAGATACGCAGTATTTT
cdr3_aa: CASSFLAGGPSDTQYF

d_call: -
j_call: TRBJ2-2
v_call: TRBV21-1
clone_size: -
cdr3_nt: TGTGCCAGCAGCAAACCGGGACAGACTATCACCGGGGAGCTGTTTTTT
cdr3_aa: CASSKPGQTITGELFF

d_call: TRBD1
j_call: TRBJ1-4
v_call: TRBV7-9
clone_size: -
cdr3_nt: TGTGCCAGCAGCTTCGGGACAGTTAATGAAAAACTGTTTTTT
cdr3_aa: CASSFGTVNEKLFF

d_call: TRBD2
j_call: TRBJ2-7
v_call: TRBV15
clone_size: once
cdr3_nt: TGTGCCACCAGCAGAGATCGGGGGGGCTCCTACGAGCAGTACTTC
cdr3_aa: CATSRDRGGSYEQYF

d_call: TRBD1
j_call: TRBJ1-5
v_call: TRBV19
clone_size: -
cdr3_nt: TGTGCCAGTAGTATCGGCGGGACAGGCGGTCAGCCCCAGCATTTT
cdr3_aa: CASSIGGTGGQPQHF

d_call: TRBD2
j_call: TRBJ2-7
v_call: TRBV27
clone_size: -
cdr3_nt: TGTGCCAGCAAACTTGCGAGGGGAGGGGTCCACGAGCAGTACTTC
cdr3_aa: CASKLARGGVHEQYF

d_call: -
j_call: TRBJ2-7
v_call: TRBV5-6
clone_size: -
cdr3_nt: TGTGCCAGCAGCCTAAACGCAGGGATCGGGTACGAGCAGTACTTC
cdr3_aa: CASSLNAGIGYEQYF

d_call: TRBD1
j_call: TRBJ2-5
v_call: TRBV11-2
clone_size: -
cdr3_nt: TGTGCCAGCAGCTTCAGCCGGGACAGGGTAAAGACCCAGTACTTC
cdr3_aa: CASSFSRDRVKTQYF

d_call: -
j_call: TRBJ2-3
v_call: TRBV7-3
clone_size: -
cdr3_nt: TGTGCCAGCAGCTTAACCGGGGCAGATACGCAGTATTTT
cdr3_aa: CASSLTGADTQYF

d_call: -
j_call: TRBJ2-1
v_call: TRBV5-1
clone_size: -
cdr3_nt: TGCGCCAGCAGCTTCGGGCGGGTATCGTTCTTC
cdr3_aa: CASSFGRVSFF

d_call: -
j_call: TRBJ1-5
v_call: TRBV19
clone_size: few
cdr3_nt: TGTGCCAGTAGTCCCTTAGGTCAGGGGTACCAGCCCCAGCATTTT
cdr3_aa: CASSPLGQGYQPQHF

d_call: TRBD1
j_call: TRBJ1-4
v_call: TRBV11-2
clone_size: -
cdr3_nt: TGTGCCAGCAGCCCAACAGGGGCAACTAATGAAAAACTGTTTTTT
cdr3_aa: CASSPTGATNEKLFF

d_call: TRBD2
j_call: TRBJ2-1
v_call: TRBV2
clone_size: -
cdr3_nt: TGTGCCAGCAGTGGCCAACTAGGGTTAGCGGGGAGGCCCAATGAGCAGTTCTTC
cdr3_aa: CASSGQLGLAGRPNEQFF

d_call: -
j_call: TRBJ1-1
v_call: TRBV7-6
clone_size: -
cdr3_nt: TGTGCCAGCAGCCAGACAGCGAACACTGAAGCTTTCTTT
cdr3_aa: CASSQTANTEAFF

d_call: TRBD1
j_call: TRBJ2-7
v_call: TRBV6-5
clone_size: -
cdr3_nt: TGTGCCAGCAGCTACGGGCCGGGACAGGGCTACGAGCAGTACTTC
cdr3_aa: CASSYGPGQGYEQYF

d_call: TRBD1
j_call: TRBJ1-2
v_call: TRBV6-5
clone_size: -
cdr3_nt: TGTGCCAGCAGTCCTGACGGGACAGGGCATGGCTACACCTTC
cdr3_aa: CASSPDGTGHGYTF

d_call: TRBD1
j_call: TRBJ1-1
v_call: TRBV19
clone_size: once
cdr3_nt: TGTGCCAGTAGTCGGGACAGGCTGAACACTGAAGCTTTCTTT
cdr3_aa: CASSRDRLNTEAFF

d_call: -
j_call: TRBJ2-1
v_call: TRBV27
clone_size: -
cdr3_nt: TGTGCCAGCAGAAGGGGAAAGTCGAATGAGCAGTTCTTC
cdr3_aa: CASRRGKSNEQFF

d_call: TRBD2
j_call: TRBJ2-7
v_call: TRBV7-3
clone_size: -
cdr3_nt: TGTGCCAGCAGCTTAGCGGGAGGGCCTCGTGAGGAGCAGTACTTC
cdr3_aa: CASSLAGGPREEQYF

d_call: -
j_call: TRBJ1-2
v_call: TRBV19
clone_size: -
cdr3_nt: TGTGCCAGCGTGTCTTGGGACTCTCACCTCTATGGCTACACCTTC
cdr3_aa: CASVSWDSHLYGYTF

d_call: TRBD2
j_call: TRBJ2-5
v_call: TRBV5-6
clone_size: -
cdr3_nt: TGTGCCAGCAGCTTCTTCGGTGCGGGAGCAGGAGAGACCCAGTACTTC
cdr3_aa: CASSFFGAGAGETQYF

d_call: -
j_call: TRBJ1-1
v_call: TRBV2
clone_size: -
cdr3_nt: TGTGCCAGCATAAATCCAGACAGATTGGCTTTCTTT
cdr3_aa: CASINPDRLAFF

d_call: TRBD2
j_call: TRBJ2-7
v_call: TRBV11-3
clone_size: -
cdr3_nt: TGTGCCAGCACCTTGAGCCTAGCGGGAGGTTACGAGCAGTACTTC
cdr3_aa: CASTLSLAGGYEQYF

d_call: -
j_call: TRBJ1-3
v_call: TRBV5-1
clone_size: -
cdr3_nt: TGCGCCAGCAGCGCACAGCTTAACTCTGGAAACACCATATATTTT
cdr3_aa: CASSAQLNSGNTIYF

d_call: -
j_call: TRBJ2-7
v_call: TRBV5-1
clone_size: -
cdr3_nt: TGCGCCAGCAGCCGCGGACAGACCTACGAGCAGTACTTC
cdr3_aa: CASSRGQTYEQYF